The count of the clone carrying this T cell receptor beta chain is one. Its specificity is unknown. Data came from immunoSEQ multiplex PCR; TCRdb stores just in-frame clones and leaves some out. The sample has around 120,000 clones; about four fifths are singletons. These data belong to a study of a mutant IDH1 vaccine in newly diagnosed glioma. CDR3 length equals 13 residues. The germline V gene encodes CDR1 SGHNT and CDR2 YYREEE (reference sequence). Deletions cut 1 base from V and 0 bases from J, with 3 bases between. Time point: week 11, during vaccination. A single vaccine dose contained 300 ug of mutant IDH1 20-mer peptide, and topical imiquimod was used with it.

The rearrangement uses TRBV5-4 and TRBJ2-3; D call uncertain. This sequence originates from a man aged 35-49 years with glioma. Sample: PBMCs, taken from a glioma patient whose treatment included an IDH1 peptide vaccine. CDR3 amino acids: CASSLKSTDTQYF. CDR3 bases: TGTGCCAGCAGCTTGAAGAGCACAGATACGCAGTATTTT.